This TCR beta chain appears in the sequencing data of a study of low-dose radiotherapy and immunotherapy resistance in tumors. Looking at the study overall: Fractions of 1 Gy went to Cohort 2 every two weeks, for 13 Gy over 26 weeks.

This sample's time point: after trial treatment. Treatment: LDRT plus nivolumab, ipilimumab, low-dose cyclophosphamide and aspirin (RACIN trial). This clonotype was found many times. The CDR3 has 14 amino acids. TRAV- and TRBV-specific primers, spanning alpha and beta chains, primed first-strand cDNA. TCRs were amplified for 15 to 25 PCR cycles with a constant-region primer and V-primer adapter. Through in vitro transcription, the mRNA that had been isolated was amplified. MiXCR was run by TCRdb on the reads, yielding one entry per CDR3 protein. The table shows roughly 40,000 distinct CDR3 sequences, with 25% to 30% occurring only once.

Sequences were derived from PBMCs, sampled after low-dose radiotherapy plus immunotherapy. This receptor was identified in a male donor with prostate cancer. This chain joins TRBV21-1 and TRBJ2-3. TRBV21-1 is noted as a pseudogene. Here the CDR3 DNA reads TGTGCCAGCACCAGACACACCTTCACAGATACGCAGTATTTT. Translated, it gives CASTRHTFTDTQYF.